The clone carrying this T cell receptor (beta chain) was seen at least ten times. Its target is not known. Because this beta chain is a stray read in a library intended to capture alpha chains, its abundance should not be given much weight. This sample was taken from a study of spatial heterogeneity in lung cancer. Study in general: When the disease recurred, some blood samples were taken, and the median time to first recurrence was less than 400 days. Findings and caveats of the study: Blood contained ubiquitous expanded tumor TCRs more at resection than at follow-up.

Every cDNA TCR molecule received its own unique molecular identifier. TCRdb redid the calling of the 5' RACE reads with MiXCR, one entry per CDR3 protein. The sample contains 8,500 to 10,000 distinct CDR3 sequences, roughly 4% of which appear only once. The V and J ends lost 6 bases and 5 bases respectively, with 10 bases between them. The CDR3 sequence is 11 residues long. The germline V gene encodes CDR1 SQVTM and CDR2 ANQGSEA. As to time point: blood taken at disease recurrence. In each case, whole RNA from tumor, nontumor lung or frozen PBMC was sequenced unsorted. The receptor was derived from a female donor with early-stage non-small cell lung cancer. The sample in question was PBMCs, obtained at recurrence. The chain combines TRBV29-1 with TRBJ2-5; D is ambiguous. CDR3 residues: CSVVSSETQYF. The CDR3 coding sequence is TGCAGCGTGGTGTCTTCGGAGACCCAGTACTTC. The entire variable domain, with the rest obtained from reference TRBV29-1 and TRBJ2-5, is as follows: SAVISQKPSRDICQRGTSLTIQCQVDSQVTMMFWYRQQPGQSLTLIATANQGSEATYESGFVIDKFPISRPNLTFSTLTVSNMSPEDSSIYLCSVVSSETQYFGPGTRLLVL.